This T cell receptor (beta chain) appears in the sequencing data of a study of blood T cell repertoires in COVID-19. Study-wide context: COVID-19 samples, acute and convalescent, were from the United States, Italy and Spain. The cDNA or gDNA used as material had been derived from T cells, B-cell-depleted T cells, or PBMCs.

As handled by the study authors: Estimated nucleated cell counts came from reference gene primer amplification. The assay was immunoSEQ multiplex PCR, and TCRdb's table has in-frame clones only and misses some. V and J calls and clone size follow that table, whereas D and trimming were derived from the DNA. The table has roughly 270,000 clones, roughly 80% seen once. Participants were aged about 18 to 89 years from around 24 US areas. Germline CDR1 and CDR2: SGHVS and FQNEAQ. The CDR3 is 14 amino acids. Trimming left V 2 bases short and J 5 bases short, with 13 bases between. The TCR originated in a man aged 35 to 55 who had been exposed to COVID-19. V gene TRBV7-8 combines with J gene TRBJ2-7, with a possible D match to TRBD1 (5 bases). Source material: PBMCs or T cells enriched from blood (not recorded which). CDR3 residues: CASSLPDSYNEQYF. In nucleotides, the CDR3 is TGTGCCAGCAGCTTACCTGACAGCTACAACGAGCAGTACTTC.